A selection of T cell receptor beta chains follows, all from one sample in a study of blood T cells in healthy people across ages. TCRdb re-derived calls from the 5' RACE reads in MiXCR, one entry per CDR3 protein. Of about 780,000 distinct CDR3 sequences listed, 35% to 50% are singletons. Sequenced sample: blood. These receptors were collected from an elderly man in good health. The CDR3 runs from the conserved cysteine through the conserved F or W. The order of the fields is clone size, D gene, J gene, V gene, CDR3 protein, CDR3 DNA. D genes are given only for firm matches. Clone size is shown for a subset of rows, as once, few, many or a class of expanded clone.

clone size: many; D gene: -; J gene: TRBJ2-5; V gene: TRBV20-1; CDR3 protein: CSARVAVPLQETQYF; CDR3 DNA: TGCAGTGCTAGGGTGGCAGTGCCACTTCAAGAGACCCAGTACTTC
clone size: -; D gene: TRBD2; J gene: TRBJ2-5; V gene: TRBV28; CDR3 protein: CASGTSGRAGEQYF; CDR3 DNA: TGTGCCAGCGGGACTAGCGGGAGGGCCGGTGAGCAGTACTTC
clone size: -; D gene: -; J gene: TRBJ2-5; V gene: TRBV20-1; CDR3 protein: CTVGRDSQETQYF; CDR3 DNA: TGCACCGTGGGCCGAGACTCTCAAGAGACCCAGTACTTC
clone size: -; D gene: TRBD1; J gene: TRBJ2-5; V gene: TRBV20-1; CDR3 protein: CSALRDREETQYF; CDR3 DNA: TGCAGTGCTCTCCGGGACAGGGAAGAGACCCAGTACTTC
clone size: -; D gene: -; J gene: TRBJ2-1; V gene: TRBV29-1; CDR3 protein: CSVDGGSYNEQFF; CDR3 DNA: TGCAGCGTTGATGGCGGCTCCTACAATGAGCAGTTCTTC
clone size: -; D gene: TRBD2; J gene: TRBJ2-1; V gene: TRBV20-1; CDR3 protein: CSARGTSGTGTYNEQFF; CDR3 DNA: TGCAGTGCTAGAGGGACTAGCGGGACCGGCACCTACAATGAGCAGTTCTTC
clone size: -; D gene: -; J gene: TRBJ2-7; V gene: TRBV28; CDR3 protein: CASSFKRAYEQYF; CDR3 DNA: TGTGCCAGCAGTTTTAAGCGGGCCTACGAGCAGTACTTC
clone size: -; D gene: -; J gene: TRBJ2-7; V gene: TRBV7-2; CDR3 protein: CASSLVDLPPYEQYF; CDR3 DNA: TGTGCCAGCAGCCTAGTTGACCTACCGCCCTACGAGCAGTACTTC
clone size: -; D gene: TRBD2; J gene: TRBJ2-7; V gene: TRBV12-3/TRBV12-4; CDR3 protein: CASSVQGGYYEQYF; CDR3 DNA: TGTGCCAGCAGTGTGCAGGGAGGGTACTACGAGCAGTACTTC
clone size: -; D gene: -; J gene: TRBJ2-7; V gene: TRBV20-1; CDR3 protein: CSATDLSSYEQYF; CDR3 DNA: TGCAGTGCTACCGACTTGAGCTCCTACGAGCAGTACTTC
clone size: -; D gene: -; J gene: TRBJ2-5; V gene: TRBV27; CDR3 protein: CASSARGRETQYF; CDR3 DNA: TGTGCCAGCAGTGCTCGGGGACGAGAGACCCAGTACTTC
clone size: -; D gene: -; J gene: TRBJ2-4; V gene: TRBV7-2; CDR3 protein: CASSLDQGIAKNIQYF; CDR3 DNA: TGTGCCAGCAGCTTAGACCAGGGGATAGCCAAAAACATTCAGTACTTC
clone size: -; D gene: -; J gene: TRBJ1-6; V gene: TRBV6-5; CDR3 protein: CASSYSGSSPLHF; CDR3 DNA: TGTGCCAGCAGTTACTCTGGATCTTCACCCCTCCACTTT
clone size: few; D gene: TRBD1; J gene: TRBJ2-7; V gene: TRBV20-1; CDR3 protein: CSAGFSGTGRNEQYF; CDR3 DNA: TGCAGTGCTGGCTTCTCCGGGACAGGCAGGAACGAGCAGTACTTC
clone size: few; D gene: -; J gene: TRBJ1-2; V gene: TRBV29-1; CDR3 protein: CSVQVSIYGYTF; CDR3 DNA: TGCAGCGTTCAGGTGTCCATCTATGGCTACACCTTC
clone size: -; D gene: -; J gene: TRBJ1-6; V gene: TRBV30; CDR3 protein: CAWNRANSPLHF; CDR3 DNA: TGTGCCTGGAACAGAGCTAATTCACCCCTCCACTTT
clone size: once; D gene: -; J gene: TRBJ2-1; V gene: TRBV29-1; CDR3 protein: CSVITGNNEQFF; CDR3 DNA: TGCAGCGTCATTACCGGGAACAATGAGCAGTTCTTC
clone size: -; D gene: TRBD2; J gene: TRBJ2-7; V gene: TRBV28; CDR3 protein: CAGPGMNDIVGTSGRASYEQYF; CDR3 DNA: TGTGCCGGGCCAGGGATGAATGACATTGTGGGGACTAGCGGGAGGGCCTCCTACGAGCAGTACTTC
clone size: few; D gene: TRBD1; J gene: TRBJ1-6; V gene: TRBV25-1; CDR3 protein: CASSATGYSPLHF; CDR3 DNA: TGTGCCAGCAGTGCGACAGGGTACTCACCCCTCCACTTT
clone size: -; D gene: -; J gene: TRBJ2-7; V gene: TRBV11-1; CDR3 protein: CASSPDSSDEQYF; CDR3 DNA: TGTGCCAGCAGCCCGGACTCGTCCGACGAGCAGTACTTC
clone size: -; D gene: -; J gene: TRBJ2-3; V gene: TRBV7-3; CDR3 protein: CASSLKGLEFDTQYF; CDR3 DNA: TGTGCCAGCAGCTTAAAAGGGCTAGAATTTGATACGCAGTATTTT
clone size: -; D gene: -; J gene: TRBJ2-6; V gene: TRBV7-9; CDR3 protein: CASSFPSSGANVLTF; CDR3 DNA: TGTGCCAGCAGCTTTCCGAGCTCTGGGGCCAACGTCCTGACTTTC
clone size: -; D gene: -; J gene: TRBJ2-5; V gene: TRBV4-1; CDR3 protein: CASSQAPGGTQYF; CDR3 DNA: TGCGCCAGCAGCCAAGCCCCCGGTGGGACCCAGTACTTC
clone size: few; D gene: TRBD1; J gene: TRBJ2-4; V gene: TRBV6-2/TRBV6-3; CDR3 protein: CASSMRTGGSQYF; CDR3 DNA: TGTGCCAGCAGCATGAGAACAGGGGGCTCGCAGTACTTC
clone size: few; D gene: -; J gene: TRBJ2-2; V gene: TRBV25-1; CDR3 protein: CASSSWRDPGELFF; CDR3 DNA: TGTGCCAGCAGTTCGTGGAGGGATCCCGGGGAGCTGTTTTTT
clone size: -; D gene: TRBD2; J gene: TRBJ2-1; V gene: TRBV20-1; CDR3 protein: CSARVQASGSYNEQFF; CDR3 DNA: TGCAGTGCTAGAGTTCAGGCTAGCGGCTCCTACAATGAGCAGTTCTTC